This T cell receptor (beta chain) was sequenced in a study of patients with pleural tuberculosis. Trimming took 2 bases from V and 7 from J; bases not matched to a gene: 6. The CDR3 is 14 residues long. Germline-derived CDR1 and CDR2 are MDHEN and SYDVKM. This clonotype has ten or more counts. One entry per CDR3 protein results from TCRdb running MiXCR on the reads. Here the sample spans around 50,000 distinct CDR3 sequences, about 6.8% being singletons. This clonotype was obtained from a human donor with pleural tuberculosis. This chain links TRBV28 with TRBJ1-2; 8 bases fit TRBD1. The CDR3 region is CASSLNRGGFGYTF. The CDR3 bases are TGTGCCAGCAGTTTAAACAGGGGGGGGTTTGGCTACACCTTC.